This is a list of T cell receptor beta chains from one sample in a study of OX40 agonist ivuxolimab in advanced cancers. This table comes from immunoSEQ multiplex PCR, and its TCRdb copy is limited to in-frame clones, with some not included. Among 70,000 or so clones listed, around 87% were seen once. The specimen was CD4+ or CD8+ T cells sorted from blood, collected in a trial of the OX40 agonist ivuxolimab. The receptor source for this set is an adult with an advanced solid tumor such as melanoma, head and neck, liver or kidney cancer. Both conserved end residues are part of each CDR3. The D gene is left open where the match is weak. Clone size appears in some rows only: once, few, many, or a class for an expanded clone.

clone_size,j_call,d_call,v_call,cdr3_nt,cdr3_aa
.,TRBJ2-5,TRBD2,TRBV25-1,TGTGCCAGCAGTGGGACTAGCGGGAGGGCCGGAGAGACCCAGTACTTC,CASSGTSGRAGETQYF
.,TRBJ1-6,.,TRBV4-1,TGCGCCAGCAGCCAAGATCCTCCTATGTGGGGGGGTGGCTCACCCCTCCACTTT,CASSQDPPMWGGGSPLHF
.,TRBJ2-3,.,TRBV7-2,TGTGCCAGCAGCTTAGATTCCAGCACAGATACGCAGTATTTT,CASSLDSSTDTQYF
.,TRBJ1-3,.,TRBV6-6,TGTGCCAGCACTCTAACGGGGATAGGAAACACCATATATTTT,CASTLTGIGNTIYF
.,TRBJ2-5,.,TRBV5-6,TGTGCCAGCAGCTTGGAATTGAAAGAGACCCAGTACTTC,CASSLELKETQYF
.,TRBJ2-7,TRBD1,TRBV10-3,TGTGCCATCAGCCCCCCCTCCGGGACAGGGGGTCTGGAGCAGTACTTC,CAISPPSGTGGLEQYF
once,TRBJ1-2,TRBD1,TRBV28,TGTGCCAGCAGTCAGACAGGGGGCGATGGCTACACCTTC,CASSQTGGDGYTF
.,TRBJ2-3,.,TRBV11-3,TGTGCCAGCAGCTTCGACTACGGGCAGGGACCCACAGATACGCAGTATTTT,CASSFDYGQGPTDTQYF
.,TRBJ2-3,.,TRBV9,TGTGCCAGCAGCGTAGCTGACCCAGATACGCAGTATTTT,CASSVADPDTQYF
.,TRBJ2-7,.,TRBV28,TGTGCCAGCAGCGCCTACTACGAGCAGTACTTC,CASSAYYEQYF
.,TRBJ1-6,.,TRBV6-1,TGTGCCTCGATACCGGGCACTTTATTTAATTCACCCCTCCACTTT,CASIPGTLFNSPLHF
.,TRBJ2-3,.,TRBV2,TGTGCCAGCAGCTGGGGGAGGCCTTCTTACACAGATACGCAGTATTTT,CASSWGRPSYTDTQYF
.,TRBJ2-5,TRBD2,TRBV7-9,TGTGCCAGCAGCTTATTTAGCGGGATCCAAGAGACCCAGTACTTC,CASSLFSGIQETQYF
.,TRBJ1-5,.,TRBV10-3,TGTGCCATCAGTGAGATTGGGGGGGTTAGCAATCAGCCCCAGCATTTT,CAISEIGGVSNQPQHF
.,TRBJ2-7,TRBD2,TRBV5-1,TGCGCCAGCAGCTGGGCTTCGGCTAGCGGGAGAGGGGAGCAGTACTTC,CASSWASASGRGEQYF
.,TRBJ2-6,.,TRBV6-1,TGTGCCAGCAGTGAAGTGGCTGGGGCCAACGTCCTGACTTTC,CASSEVAGANVLTF
.,TRBJ1-5,.,TRBV6-1,TGTGCCAGCCATCGAGGGGGGGGATCCAATCAGCCCCAGCATTTT,CASHRGGGSNQPQHF
few,TRBJ1-5,.,TRBV2,TGTGCCAGCAGCCTTGGGGCAGGTAATCAGCCCCAGCATTTT,CASSLGAGNQPQHF
few,TRBJ2-6,.,TRBV28,TGTGCCAGCAGTTTAAGGGGCCCTGGGGCCAACGTCCTGACTTTC,CASSLRGPGANVLTF
.,TRBJ2-1,TRBD2,TRBV7-3,TGTGCCAGCAGCCGGACTAGCGGAAGCTCCTACAATGAGCAGTTCTTC,CASSRTSGSSYNEQFF
.,TRBJ1-5,.,TRBV12-5,TGTGCTAGTGGTTTGGTTAGGTCCTATAGCAATCAGCCCCAGCATTTT,CASGLVRSYSNQPQHF
.,TRBJ2-7,TRBD1,TRBV9,TGTGCCAGCAGCGTCGCCGGGACAGGGCACGAGCAGTACTTC,CASSVAGTGHEQYF